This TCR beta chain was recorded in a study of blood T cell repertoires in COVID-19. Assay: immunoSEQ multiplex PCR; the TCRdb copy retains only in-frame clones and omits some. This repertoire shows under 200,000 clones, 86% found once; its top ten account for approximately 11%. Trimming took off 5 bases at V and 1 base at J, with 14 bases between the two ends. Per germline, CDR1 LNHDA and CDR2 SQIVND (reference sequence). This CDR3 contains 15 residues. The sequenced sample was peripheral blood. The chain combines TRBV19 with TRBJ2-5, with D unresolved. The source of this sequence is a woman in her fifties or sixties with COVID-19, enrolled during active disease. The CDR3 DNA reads TGTGCCAGTAGTCCCCTCTTAAATTCCCAAGAGACCCAGTACTTC. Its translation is CASSPLLNSQETQYF.